Listed below are T cell receptor beta chains from one sample, sequenced in a study of early T cells in non-severe SARS-CoV-2 infection. MiXCR, applied by TCRdb to the 5' RACE reads, yields one record per CDR3 protein. This sample has fewer than 35,000 distinct CDR3 sequences, with around 6% found just once. The source material was whole blood. These receptor sequences come from an adult who was a healthcare worker with PCR-confirmed SARS-CoV-2 infection or an uninfected control (not recorded which). Each CDR3 is given with its conserved first and last residue. The D gene is left open where the match is weak. A row's size may be missing; if present it is once, few, many or a size class.

TRBV7-2,TRBJ1-2,NA,many,CATSHSQALGYTF,TGTGCCACAAGCCACTCACAGGCGCTTGGCTACACCTTC
TRBV18,TRBJ1-5,NA,NA,CASSPGTSNQPQHF,TGTGCCAGCTCACCAGGGACTTCGAATCAGCCCCAGCATTTT
TRBV11-2,TRBJ2-5,NA,few,CASSLRGSQGWETQYF,TGTGCCAGCAGCTTAAGGGGGTCACAGGGTTGGGAGACCCAGTACTTC
TRBV7-2,TRBJ2-1,NA,many,CASSPRRLNEQFF,TGTGCCAGCAGCCCCAGGCGTCTGAATGAGCAGTTCTTC
TRBV29-1,TRBJ2-1,TRBD2,many,CSVGGRGQGQFF,TGCAGCGTGGGAGGGCGAGGGCAAGGGCAGTTCTTC
TRBV12-3/TRBV12-4,TRBJ2-2,NA,many,CASTLQQGSGELFF,TGTGCCAGCACTCTCCAGCAGGGATCCGGGGAGCTGTTTTTT
TRBV4-1,TRBJ1-3,NA,many,CASSLMSSGNTIYF,TGCGCCAGCAGCCTAATGAGCTCTGGAAACACCATATATTTT
TRBV12-3/TRBV12-4,TRBJ2-1,TRBD2,NA,CASSPLAGTYNEQFF,TGTGCCAGCAGTCCCTTAGCGGGGACCTACAATGAGCAGTTCTTC
TRBV20-1,TRBJ1-6,TRBD1,many,CSASRGLGNSPLHF,TGCAGTGCTAGCAGGGGGCTTGGTAATTCACCCCTCCACTTT
TRBV3-1,TRBJ2-2,NA,few,CASSHGAVRGELFF,TGTGCCAGCAGCCACGGGGCCGTCCGAGGGGAGCTGTTTTTT
TRBV6-6,TRBJ2-1,NA,NA,CASSYPPGNEQFF,TGTGCCAGCAGTTACCCTCCAGGTAATGAGCAGTTCTTC
TRBV19,TRBJ2-1,TRBD2,many,CASSPLAGGNVEQFF,TGTGCCAGTAGCCCTCTAGCGGGCGGGAACGTTGAGCAGTTCTTC
TRBV7-6,TRBJ2-3,TRBD2,many,CASSLSGGFPDTQYF,TGTGCCAGCAGCTTAAGCGGGGGATTCCCGGATACGCAGTATTTT
TRBV6-5,TRBJ2-3,TRBD2,NA,CASRVAGGRDTQYF,TGTGCCAGCAGGGTAGCGGGAGGGAGAGATACGCAGTATTTT
TRBV7-8,TRBJ1-6,NA,NA,CASSPTTRGSSYNSPLHF,TGTGCCAGCAGCCCGACGACCCGCGGGAGCTCCTATAATTCACCCCTCCACTTT
TRBV6-1,TRBJ2-4,NA,many,CASSLGHSAKNIQYF,TGTGCCAGCAGCCTGGGACATTCGGCCAAAAACATTCAGTACTTC
TRBV7-3,TRBJ2-7,TRBD1,many,CASSPTGGWDHEQYF,TGTGCCAGCAGCCCAACAGGGGGTTGGGATCACGAGCAGTACTTC
TRBV7-2,TRBJ1-6,NA,medium-sized,CASSLMVGNNSPLHF,TGTGCCAGCAGCTTAATGGTAGGAAATAATTCACCCCTCCACTTT
TRBV12-3/TRBV12-4,TRBJ2-5,TRBD2,NA,CASRSSGGRQETQYF,TGTGCCAGCAGGTCTAGCGGGGGCCGTCAAGAGACCCAGTACTTC
TRBV3-1,TRBJ2-1,NA,many,CASSQGRDNEQFF,TGTGCCAGCAGCCAAGGCAGAGACAATGAGCAGTTCTTC
TRBV30,TRBJ1-6,NA,few,CAWSKQNSPLHF,TGTGCCTGGAGTAAGCAGAATTCACCCCTCCACTTT
TRBV5-1,TRBJ2-2,TRBD2,few,CASSQGRLAGVLNTGELFF,TGCGCCAGCAGCCAGGGCCGGCTAGCGGGGGTCCTGAACACCGGGGAGCTGTTTTTT
TRBV19,TRBJ2-7,NA,few,CASSGTATGEQYF,TGTGCCAGTAGTGGGACGGCCACTGGGGAGCAGTACTTC
TRBV28,TRBJ1-5,NA,NA,CASRPHSGGGNQPQHF,TGTGCCAGCAGACCTCACTCGGGGGGAGGCAATCAGCCCCAGCATTTT
TRBV12-3/TRBV12-4,TRBJ2-6,NA,many,CASSFGGSGANVLTF,TGTGCCAGCAGTTTCGGGGGATCTGGGGCCAACGTCCTGACTTTC
TRBV7-9,TRBJ1-2,NA,many,CASSRHSYGYTF,TGTGCCAGCAGCCGCCACTCTTATGGCTACACCTTC
TRBV11-2,TRBJ2-5,TRBD1,many,CASSLAFTGARETQYF,TGTGCCAGCAGCTTAGCATTCACAGGGGCCCGAGAGACCCAGTACTTC
TRBV5-8,TRBJ2-5,NA,NA,CASTALGQTQYF,TGTGCCAGCACCGCCTTAGGGCAGACCCAGTACTTC
TRBV4-3,TRBJ1-4,NA,many,CASSQRGAGEKLFF,TGCGCCAGCAGCCAAAGGGGGGCTGGTGAAAAACTGTTTTTT
TRBV5-4,TRBJ1-5,TRBD1,many,CASSRTGELCNQPQHF,TGTGCCAGCAGCCGAACAGGGGAGTTATGCAATCAGCCCCAGCATTTT
TRBV28,TRBJ1-1,NA,NA,CASIPSGQATEAFF,TGTGCCAGCATTCCTTCTGGGCAGGCCACTGAAGCTTTCTTT
TRBV5-6,TRBJ2-6,NA,many,CASRLQGDSGANVLTF,TGTGCCAGCCGCCTACAGGGAGACTCTGGGGCCAACGTCCTGACTTTC
TRBV7-9,TRBJ1-1,NA,many,CASSLSGGAFF,TGTGCCAGCAGCCTGAGTGGGGGAGCTTTCTTT
TRBV29-1,TRBJ2-3,NA,many,CSVLPSGPTDTQYF,TGCAGCGTTCTACCCTCGGGGCCGACAGATACGCAGTATTTT
TRBV29-1,TRBJ1-3,NA,many,CSAGFSGNTIYF,TGCAGCGCCGGGTTCTCTGGAAACACCATATATTTT
TRBV20-1,TRBJ1-1,NA,many,CSARGLVREGAFF,TGCAGTGCTAGAGGGCTAGTACGTGAGGGAGCTTTCTTT
TRBV20-1,TRBJ2-7,TRBD2,many,CSARDVYSSGSSYEQYF,TGCAGTGCTAGAGATGTATACTCTAGCGGCAGCTCCTACGAGCAGTACTTC
TRBV28,TRBJ1-5,NA,many,CASSFSRNQPQHF,TGTGCCAGCAGTTTCAGCCGCAATCAGCCCCAGCATTTT
TRBV12-3/TRBV12-4,TRBJ2-7,TRBD2,many,CASSDNRGGDEQYF,TGTGCCAGCAGCGACAACCGGGGGGGAGACGAGCAGTACTTC
TRBV6-2/TRBV6-3,TRBJ2-1,NA,many,CASSRGVGFDEQFF,TGTGCCAGCAGCCGGGGCGTGGGTTTCGATGAGCAGTTCTTC
TRBV27,TRBJ1-1,NA,many,CASSLRGVRWTEAFF,TGTGCCAGCAGTTTAAGGGGGGTGAGGTGGACTGAAGCTTTCTTT
TRBV6-6,TRBJ2-2,TRBD2,many,CASRGGATGELFF,TGTGCCAGCAGGGGAGGGGCCACCGGGGAGCTGTTTTTT
TRBV10-2,TRBJ1-4,TRBD1,NA,CASSESWDRTNEKLFF,TGCGCCAGCAGTGAGAGCTGGGACAGAACTAATGAAAAACTGTTTTTT
TRBV6-5,TRBJ1-2,NA,many,CASSREGYTF,TGTGCCAGCAGTCGCGAAGGCTACACCTTC
TRBV21-1,TRBJ2-3,NA,many,CASSKGRSTDTQYF,TGTGCCAGCAGCAAAGGACGGAGCACAGATACGCAGTATTTT
TRBV4-3,TRBJ1-4,NA,many,CASSQGSGEKLFF,TGCGCCAGCAGCCAAGGCTCGGGGGAAAAACTGTTTTTT
TRBV5-1,TRBJ1-5,TRBD1,many,CASSLGTGSNQPQHF,TGCGCCAGCAGCTTAGGGACAGGGAGCAATCAGCCCCAGCATTTT
TRBV7-9,TRBJ2-7,TRBD2,many,CASSTSGSPFERQYF,TGTGCCAGCAGCACTAGCGGGAGCCCGTTTGAACGGCAGTACTTC
TRBV3-1,TRBJ2-7,NA,NA,CASSQVNNYEQYF,TGTGCCAGCAGCCAAGTAAACAACTACGAGCAGTACTTC
TRBV6-1,TRBJ2-7,TRBD2,many,CASVGTSGRTF,TGTGCCAGCGTAGGGACTAGCGGGAGGACCTTC
TRBV7-6,TRBJ2-1,NA,many,CASSLAGGTYNEQFF,TGTGCCAGCAGCTTAGCGGGGGGTACCTACAATGAGCAGTTCTTC
TRBV7-3,TRBJ1-3,NA,many,CASSLLGPNSGNTIYF,TGTGCCAGCAGCTTATTGGGACCGAACTCTGGAAACACCATATATTTT
TRBV18,TRBJ2-1,NA,many,CASSPPEQLSYNEQFF,TGTGCCAGCTCACCACCGGAACAGCTCTCCTACAATGAGCAGTTCTTC